The sequence of this TCR beta chain was determined in a study of T cells after yellow fever vaccination. Looking at the study overall: Researchers used SMART-Seq v4 Ultra Low Input to prepare fractions that had low cell numbers.

Study-level results: Overall, a small share of clonotypes was seen in both CD4 and CD8 compartments. Contamination by abundant bulk-population clonotypes could be present in FACS-sorted repertoires.

This clonotype showed up many times. Its specificity is unknown. A process of 5'RACE template switching, which added a universal primer site and UMIs, was used to make TCR cDNA. TCRdb processed the 5' RACE reads anew with MiXCR; each CDR3 protein has one entry. The table includes around 320,000 distinct CDR3 sequences, roughly 4.3% detected once. Sequencing used PBMCs, obtained 15 days after the yellow fever booster vaccination. This sequence originates from a man between 18 and 29 years old who received the YFV17D yellow fever vaccine.

For the CDR3, the DNA is TGTGCCAGCAGTTACTCCTGGGCCTACGAGCAGTACTTC. It codes for CASSYSWAYEQYF. V gene TRBV6-5 combines with J gene TRBJ2-7; D is uncertain. V lost 0 bases, J lost 2 bases, and 5 bases lay in between. This CDR3 is 13 amino acids long. CDR1 is MNHEY, CDR2 SVGAGI, per germline.